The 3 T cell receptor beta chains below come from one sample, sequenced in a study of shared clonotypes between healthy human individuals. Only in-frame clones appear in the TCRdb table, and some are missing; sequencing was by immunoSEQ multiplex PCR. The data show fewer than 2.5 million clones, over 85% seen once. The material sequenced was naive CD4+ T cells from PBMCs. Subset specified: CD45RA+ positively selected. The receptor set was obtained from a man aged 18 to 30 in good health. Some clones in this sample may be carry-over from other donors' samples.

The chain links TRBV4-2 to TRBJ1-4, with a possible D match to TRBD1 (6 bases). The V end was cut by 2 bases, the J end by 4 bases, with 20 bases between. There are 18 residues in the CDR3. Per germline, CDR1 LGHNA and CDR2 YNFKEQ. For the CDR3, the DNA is TGTGCCAGCAGCCAAAGGGGGACCCGGGACGGGTTTAATGAAAAACTGTTTTTT. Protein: CASSQRGTRDGFNEKLFF.

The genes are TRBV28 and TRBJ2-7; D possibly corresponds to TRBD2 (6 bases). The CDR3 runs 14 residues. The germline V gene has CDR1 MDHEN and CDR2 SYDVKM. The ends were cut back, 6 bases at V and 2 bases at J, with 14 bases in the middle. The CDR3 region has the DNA TGTGCCAGCAGCCCCGGAGGGCCCCCCTACGAGCAGTACTTC. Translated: CASSPGGPPYEQYF. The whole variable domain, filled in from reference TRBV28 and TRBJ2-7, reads DVKVTQSSRYLVKRTGEKVFLECVQDMDHENMFWYRQDPGLGLRLIYFSYDVKMKEKGDIPEGYSVSREKKERFSLILESASTNQTSMYLCASSPGGPPYEQYFGPGTRLTVT.

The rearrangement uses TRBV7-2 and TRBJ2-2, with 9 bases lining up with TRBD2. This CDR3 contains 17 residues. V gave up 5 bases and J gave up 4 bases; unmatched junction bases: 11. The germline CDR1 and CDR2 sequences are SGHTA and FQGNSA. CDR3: CASSPPPSGRPTGELFF. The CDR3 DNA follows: TGTGCCAGCAGCCCCCCCCCAAGCGGGAGGCCCACCGGGGAGCTGTTTTTT.